The subject of this entry is one T cell receptor beta chain. What it binds is unknown. Sequence at one end of the junction differs from germline and may be a read error. Bulk tumor genomic DNA constituted the template, at roughly 660 ng per sample. During surgery, each primary tumor gave multiple biopsies spaced as far apart as possible. The study enrolled patients with untreated, newly diagnosed non-small cell lung cancer who underwent curative surgery. It was a multiplex PCR that amplified TCR beta CDR3, with 32 V and 13 J primers. TCRdb called the multiplex PCR reads again in MiXCR, with one record for every CDR3 protein. The data show 3,000 to 4,000 distinct CDR3 sequences, about 40% seen once. The CDR3 contains 13 residues. The germline gives CDR1 LGHNA, CDR2 YNFKEQ. The sample is drawn from a study of immune heterogeneity within non-small cell lung tumors. Across the study: Of all tumors, several turned out to be squamous cell carcinomas, approximately eleven were non-squamous carcinomas and 1 was not otherwise specified.

Study-level points and caveats: Comparison across individual patients showed largely distinct high-frequency T-cell receptor beta clonotypes.

Input material: lung tumor tissue. The source is a man in his 70s with non-small cell lung cancer. The chain is built from TRBV4-2 and TRBJ1-1; D call uncertain. CDR3 in DNA: TGTGTCAGCAGCCAAGAGGGTTTCACTGAAGCTTTCTTT. Residues: CVSSQEGFTEAFF.